The 30 T cell receptor beta chains below were found in one sample sequenced in a study of shared clonotypes between healthy human individuals (dated by TCRdb to the early 2020s). Library generation was performed with the immunoSEQ multiplex PCR assay. The source is immuneACCESS, and TCRdb retained only in-frame sequences with V and J called. Part of the clones is not carried over; for the studies checked, unresolved V genes explain less than half of this, and the remainder is unexplained. This sample has about a million clones in its table, and 70% to 80% of those were observed once. The top ten hold more than 0.85% of the sample. The sequencing input was memory CD4+ T cells from PBMCs. The cell subset or site label, read with the paper, signifies: CD45RA-negative fraction. These receptors were taken from a man in his late teens or twenties in good health. Some clones in this sample may be carry-over from other donors' samples.

Details on this clone: Just one base apart from a much larger clone, this may be a read error. The same CDR3 is also encoded by other DNA sequences in this sample. This rearrangement joins TRBV6-6 to TRBJ1-5, with no clear D. Between the trimmed V and J ends, which lost 6 bases and 0 bases, there was a span of 6 bases. This CDR3 contains 13 residues. Germline CDR1 MNHNY, CDR2 SVGAGI (reference sequence). This CDR3 is CASRRDSNQPQHF. The CDR3, as DNA: TGTGCCAGCAGACGTGATAGCAATCAGCCCCAGCATTTT.

The chain joins TRBV28 to TRBJ2-7; D gene ambiguous. Per the germline V gene, CDR1 is MDHEN and CDR2 is SYDVKM. V lost 6 bases, J lost 2 bases, and 14 bases lay in between. This CDR3 comprises 14 residues. CDR3 sequence: CASRGALPTYEQYF. The CDR3 DNA is TGTGCCAGCAGGGGCGCACTGCCTACCTACGAGCAGTACTTC.

J is TRBJ2-7 and V is TRBV2; D gene uncertain. This CDR3 has 12 amino acids. Germline-derived CDR1 and CDR2 are SNHLY and FYNNEI. The V end lost 4 bases, the J end lost 2 bases, and 6 bases lay between the germline ends. The CDR3 DNA sequence: TGTGCCAGCAGTGTTGTCACCTACGAGCAGTACTTC. Translation: CASSVVTYEQYF.

The chain uses TRBV30 and TRBJ2-6; no firm D call. Between the trimmed V and J ends, which lost 4 bases and 2 bases, there was a span of 3 bases. The CDR3 is made up of 12 amino acids. Germline V gives CDR1 GTSNPN, CDR2 SVGIG (reference sequence). The CDR3 nucleotides read TGTGCCTGGAATCCTGGGGCCAACGTCCTGACTTTC. Translated: CAWNPGANVLTF.

The chain is built from TRBV28 and TRBJ1-5; 11 bases agree with TRBD1. Germline lookup yields CDR1 MDHEN and CDR2 SYDVKM. J was trimmed by 3 bases and V by 4 bases; bases with no gene match: 5. This CDR3 is built from 16 residues. The CDR3: CASSSRTGGPNQPQHF. CDR3 nucleotide sequence: TGTGCCAGCAGTTCCCGGACAGGGGGCCCCAATCAGCCCCAGCATTTT.

The chain combines TRBV6-1 with TRBJ2-5; D gene unclear. The J call may be in error: the DNA end matches TRBJ2-7 better. The CDR3 has 17 amino acids. Germline V gives CDR1 MNHNS, CDR2 SASEGT. Written as DNA, the CDR3 is TGTGCCAGCAGTGAATTATATGGGGTCCAGAGATTTTACGAGCAGTACTTC. It encodes CASSELYGVQRFYEQYF.

The chain is built from TRBV7-3 and TRBJ1-1, with D possibly being TRBD1 (5 bases). CDR1 SGHTA and CDR2 FQGTGA come from the germline V gene. This CDR3 is 14 amino acids long. V was trimmed by 2 bases and J by 4 bases, leaving 11 bases between them. The CDR3 DNA reads TGTGCCAGCAGCTTAGTCAGGGAAAGCACTGAAGCTTTCTTT. Translation gives CASSLVRESTEAFF.

On this clone itself: This likely stems from a read error, as it lies one base from a far larger clone. Other nucleotide sequences from this sample produce the same CDR3. The chain is built from TRBV18 and TRBJ1-1; possibly TRBD1 for D (6 bases). This CDR3 comprises 15 residues. The V end lost 3 bases, the J end lost 0 bases, and 11 bases lay between the germline ends. The germline CDR1 and CDR2 sequences are KGHSH and LQKENI. The CDR3 loop reads CASSPWTAMNTEAFF. Here the CDR3 DNA reads TGTGCCAGCTCACCTTGGACAGCCATGAACACTGAAGCTTTCTTT.

V and J are TRBV7-2 and TRBJ2-1; D not certain. Germline V lookup: CDR1 SGHTA, CDR2 FQGNSA. This CDR3 spans 12 amino acids. Between the trimmed V and J ends, which lost 5 bases and 6 bases, there was a span of 8 bases. The CDR3: CASSNGPNEQFF. In nucleotides, the CDR3 is TGTGCCAGCAGCAATGGGCCCAATGAGCAGTTCTTC.

CDR3: CSVGGGLLNQPQHF. The DNA for the CDR3 is TGCAGCGTTGGGGGGGGACTTCTCAATCAGCCCCAGCATTTT. This sequence joins TRBV29-1 and TRBJ1-5; a possible D gene is TRBD1 (5 bases). V was shortened by 4 bases and J by 3 bases, with 13 bases between the two germline ends. The CDR3 loop spans 14 amino acids. The V gene's germline CDR1 is SQVTM and CDR2 ANQGSEA.

About this clone itself: Distinct nucleotide sequences in the sample also encode this CDR3. The chain couples TRBV18 to TRBJ2-1; 9 bases align to TRBD2. V was pared by 4 bases and J by 3 bases, with 4 bases of the junction left unmatched. The CDR3 is 15 residues long. CDR1 is KGHSH and CDR2 is LQKENI in the germline V gene. The CDR3 loop is CASSLLAGGYNEQFF. The CDR3 DNA follows: TGTGCCAGCTCACTACTAGCGGGTGGCTACAATGAGCAGTTCTTC.

This chain uses TRBV30 with TRBJ2-1, with a weak D call TRBD1 (6 bases). In germline, CDR1 is GTSNPN, CDR2 SVGIG (reference sequence). The CDR3 spans 13 residues. V lost 3 bases and J 10 bases, leaving 16 bases between the germline ends. The CDR3 loop is CAWRQNRDTEQFF. The CDR3 bases are TGTGCCTGGAGGCAAAACCGGGACACCGAGCAGTTCTTC. The whole variable domain, remainder taken from reference TRBV30 and TRBJ2-1, is SQTIHQWPATLVQPVGSPLSLECTVEGTSNPNLYWYRQAAGRGLQLLFYSVGIGQISSEVPQNLSASRPQDRQFILSSKKLLLSDSGFYLCAWRQNRDTEQFFGPGTRLTVL.

The CDR3 coding sequence is TGCAGCGTTACTTATAGCGGGAGGTCCTACAATGAGCAGTTCTTC. Translating it yields CSVTYSGRSYNEQFF. This chain uses TRBV29-1 with TRBJ2-1; 10 nucleotides align to TRBD2. After removal of 5 bases from V and 1 base from J, the junction contained 5 bases not matched to a gene. Germline CDR1 SQVTM, CDR2 ANQGSEA. The CDR3 runs to 15 residues.

The V and J genes are TRBV11-2 and TRBJ2-2; D may be TRBD1 (5 bases). V lost 5 bases to trimming and J lost 7 bases, with 11 bases between them. Germline CDR1 and CDR2: SGHAT and FQNNGV. The CDR3 has 13 residues. The CDR3 sequence: CASSGQGFGELFF. The DNA for the CDR3 is TGTGCCAGCAGCGGGCAGGGTTTCGGGGAGCTGTTTTTT.

The V call is TRBV7-8, the J call TRBJ2-1, with D perhaps TRBD2 (6 bases). Trimming cost V 5 bases and J 2 bases, with 16 bases left between them. The CDR3 length is 16 residues. Germline V gives CDR1 SGHVS, CDR2 FQNEAQ. CDR3 DNA: TGTGCCAGCAGCAAGGGAGGCCCGGGGGCCTACAATGAGCAGTTCTTC. Protein product: CASSKGGPGAYNEQFF.

The chain combines TRBV30 with TRBJ1-3, with D hard to call. V lost 1 base and J 3 bases, leaving 10 bases between the germline ends. The CDR3 runs 14 residues. CDR1 and CDR2 (germline): GTSNPN, SVGIG (reference sequence). The CDR3 region is CAWSGGPNGNTIYF. The CDR3 DNA reads as TGTGCCTGGAGTGGCGGGCCGAATGGAAACACCATATATTTT.

The genes are TRBV10-1 and TRBJ2-1; the D gene is possibly TRBD2 (5 bases). The CDR3 extends over 16 amino acids. Trimming shortened V by 0 bases and J by 4 bases, and 13 bases separated the two germline ends. CDR1 and CDR2 (germline): WNHNN, SYGVQD (reference sequence). For the CDR3, the DNA is TGCGCCAGCAGTGAGTCGAGTATAGCGACTTACAATGAGCAGTTCTTC. It translates to CASSESSIATYNEQFF.

V and J are TRBV9 and TRBJ2-1; 7 bases fit TRBD2. The CDR3 extends over 16 amino acids. J was trimmed by 0 bases and V by 2 bases; bases with no gene match: 5. The germline gives CDR1 SGDLS, CDR2 YYNGEE. The CDR3 sequence is CASSVTSANSYNEQFF. Here the CDR3 DNA reads TGTGCCAGCAGCGTTACTAGCGCGAACTCCTACAATGAGCAGTTCTTC. Combining the CDR3 with reference TRBV9 and TRBJ2-1 gives the whole variable domain DSGVTQTPKHLITATGQRVTLRCSPRSGDLSVYWYQQSLDQGLQFLIQYYNGEERAKGNILERFSAQQFPDLHSELNLSSLELGDSALYFCASSVTSANSYNEQFFGPGTRLTVL.

The V call is TRBV2, the J call TRBJ1-4, with 7 bases aligning to TRBD1. CDR3 length equals 14 residues. The ends lost 4 bases at V and 5 bases at J; junction bases unmatched: 4. The V gene's germline CDR1 is SNHLY and CDR2 FYNNEI. The CDR3 sequence is CASSGQGKNEKLFF. In nucleotides, the CDR3 is TGTGCCAGCAGTGGACAGGGAAAAAATGAAAAACTGTTTTTT.

The gene calls are TRBV5-6 and TRBJ2-7, with a weak D call TRBD1 (6 bases). CDR1 is SGHDT and CDR2 is YYEEEE in the germline V gene. Trimming stripped 1 base from V and 6 bases from J, with 8 bases between. CDR3 size: 12 residues. The CDR3 loop is CASSLNRAEQYF. CDR3 nucleotides: TGTGCCAGCAGCTTGAACAGGGCCGAGCAGTACTTC.

Worth noting for this clone: A much larger clone lies one base from this, so it may be a read error. V is TRBV30 and J is TRBJ1-2, with D perhaps matching TRBD1 (5 bases). The V gene's germline CDR1 is GTSNPN and CDR2 SVGIG (reference sequence). The V end was cut by 2 bases, the J end by 8 bases, with 9 bases between. This CDR3 has 11 residues. CDR3 in DNA: TGTGCCTGGAGTCAGGGATTCGGCTACACCTTC. Protein sequence: CAWSQGFGYTF.

This clone turned up a few times. The chain uses TRBV30 and TRBJ1-5, with 8 bases aligning to TRBD1. CDR1 is GTSNPN and CDR2 is SVGIG in the germline V gene (reference sequence). Losses at the gene ends were 5 bases for V and 7 bases for J; bases not matched to a gene: 10. This CDR3 contains 14 residues. The CDR3 loop reads CAWGTGQGAQPQHF. DNA of the CDR3: TGTGCCTGGGGTACCGGACAGGGAGCGCAGCCCCAGCATTTT. Drawing the rest from reference TRBV30 and TRBJ1-5, the complete variable domain is SQTIHQWPATLVQPVGSPLSLECTVEGTSNPNLYWYRQAAGRGLQLLFYSVGIGQISSEVPQNLSASRPQDRQFILSSKKLLLSDSGFYLCAWGTGQGAQPQHFGDGTRLSIL.

This chain joins TRBV25-1 and TRBJ2-1; 8 positions match TRBD2. The V segment lost 5 bases and the J segment 16 bases; nucleotides outside the gene matches: 13. Germline lookup yields CDR1 MGHDK and CDR2 SYGVNS. The CDR3 length is 13 residues. The CDR3 nucleotides read TGTGCCAGCAGTCTCAGTCGGGGGGGAACTTTTTTCTTC. It yields the protein CASSLSRGGTFFF.

The V call is TRBV6-6, the J call TRBJ2-7; 9 bases match TRBD2. The germline gives CDR1 MNHNY, CDR2 SVGAGI (reference sequence). This CDR3 contains 14 residues. With 10 bases clipped from V and 6 bases from J, the junction kept 13 bases outside the gene matches. The CDR3 reads CAIKGGLAGLEQYF. The CDR3, as DNA: TGTGCCATCAAGGGCGGGCTAGCGGGACTCGAGCAGTACTTC.

The J gene is TRBJ1-2, the V gene TRBV4-1; TRBD1 matches 7 bases. The J segment lost 6 bases and the V segment lost 4 bases, leaving 5 bases of the junction unmatched. CDR1 and CDR2 (germline): MGHRA, YSYEKL. The CDR3 is 13 amino acids. DNA of the CDR3: TGCGCCAGCAGCCTCGACAGGGAGAATGGCTACACCTTC. Residues: CASSLDRENGYTF.

This clone was seen a few times. V usage is TRBV7-9 and J usage is TRBJ2-5; 11 positions match TRBD2. The CDR3 covers 16 residues. Germline values: CDR1 SEHNR, CDR2 FQNEAQ (reference sequence). Losses at the gene ends were 3 bases for V and 2 bases for J; bases not matched to a gene: 5. The chain's CDR3 is CASSLALAGGQETQYF. DNA for the CDR3: TGTGCCAGCAGCTTGGCCCTAGCGGGGGGACAAGAGACCCAGTACTTC.

The table lists this clone with a count of one. V usage is TRBV30 and J usage is TRBJ1-1; D is possibly TRBD1 (5 bases). The germline V and J ends were trimmed by 1 base and 5 bases, with 14 bases remaining between them. The CDR3 contains 14 residues. CDR1 is GTSNPN, CDR2 SVGIG, per germline (reference sequence). CDR3 loop: CAWSEGRVGTEAFF. As DNA, the CDR3 is TGTGCCTGGAGTGAGGGCAGGGTAGGAACTGAAGCTTTCTTT.

This clone was observed a handful of times. The CDR3 bases are TGTGCCAGTACTAGGGGGCGATTCACTGAAGCTTTCTTT. Its protein product is CASTRGRFTEAFF. This chain connects TRBV6-6 to TRBJ1-1; TRBD1 agrees at 7 bases. This CDR3 spans 13 amino acids. The J segment lost 4 bases and the V segment lost 9 bases, leaving 8 bases of the junction unmatched. The germline V gene encodes CDR1 MNHNY and CDR2 SVGAGI (reference sequence).

The J gene is TRBJ2-7, the V gene TRBV27, with TRBD2 identical over 9 bases. Trimming took 5 bases from V and 6 from J; bases not matched to a gene: 17. The CDR3 loop spans 17 amino acids. Germline lookup yields CDR1 MNHEY and CDR2 SMNVEV (reference sequence). The CDR3 spells CASSIKAGGTLVTEQYF. The CDR3 nucleotides read TGTGCCAGCAGTATTAAAGCGGGAGGTACCCTTGTGACCGAGCAGTACTTC.

The chain combines TRBV25-1 with TRBJ1-5; tentative D call: TRBD1 (6 bases). Trimming pared 3 bases from V and 5 bases from J, leaving 14 bases between. The CDR3 has 15 amino acids. Germline V lookup: CDR1 MGHDK, CDR2 SYGVNS. The CDR3 reads CASSDPRRGDQPQHF. CDR3 sequence (DNA): TGTGCCAGCAGTGACCCCCGTAGGGGGGATCAGCCCCAGCATTTT.